Each of the 13 T cell receptor beta chains below was sequenced from the same sample in a study of a mutant IDH1 vaccine in newly diagnosed glioma. Time point of the sample: baseline, week 1 (first vaccination visit). This sample's treatment: pre-vaccination baseline after standard-of-care therapy. Only in-frame clones appear in the TCRdb table, and some are missing; sequencing was by immunoSEQ multiplex PCR. The sample has nearly 70,000 clones; approximately 79% are singletons. Specimen: PBMCs, collected from a glioma patient treated with radiotherapy, temozolomide or both. These TCRs come from a man aged 45-65 years with glioma.

The chain carries TRBV28 and TRBJ1-2; tentatively, D is TRBD1 (5 bases). The length of the CDR3 is 14 residues. The germline V gene encodes CDR1 MDHEN and CDR2 SYDVKM. V lost 6 bases and J 2 bases, leaving 13 bases between the germline ends. In DNA, the CDR3 is TGTGCCAGCAGATCAGGGTTTGGGAACTATGGCTACACCTTC. This encodes CASRSGFGNYGYTF.

V is TRBV7-9 and J is TRBJ1-4; no clear D gene. The germline CDR1 and CDR2 sequences are SEHNR and FQNEAQ (reference sequence). Trimming shortened V by 1 base and J by 5 bases, and 11 bases separated the two germline ends. This CDR3 is built from 15 residues. The CDR3 nucleotides read TGTGCCAGCAGCTTAGTACCCTCACCCAATGAAAAACTGTTTTTT. This gives the protein CASSLVPSPNEKLFF.

V usage is TRBV5-1 and J usage is TRBJ2-7, with a tentative D call TRBD1 (7 bases). Germline CDR1 reads SGHRS; CDR2 reads YFSETQ. The ends were cut back, 4 bases at V and 1 base at J, with 15 bases in the middle. This CDR3 comprises 15 residues. CDR3 sequence reads: CASSLEGAVSYEQYF. CDR3 coding DNA: TGCGCCAGCAGCCTGGAGGGGGCGGTTTCCTACGAGCAGTACTTC.

This chain links TRBV5-5 with TRBJ1-5; tentatively, D is TRBD1 (6 bases). There are 14 residues in the CDR3. The ends were cut back, 4 bases at V and 4 bases at J, with 12 bases in the middle. Germline V lookup: CDR1 SGHKS, CDR2 YYEKEE (reference sequence). This chain's CDR3 is CASSPGQLNQPQHF. Here the CDR3 DNA reads TGTGCCAGCAGCCCCGGACAGCTTAATCAGCCCCAGCATTTT.

The chain couples TRBV5-4 to TRBJ1-4; 8 nucleotides line up with TRBD1. This CDR3 contains 14 residues. V was clipped by 1 base and J by 6 bases; unmatched bases: 2. The germline V gene has CDR1 SGHNT and CDR2 YYREEE (reference sequence). CDR3 amino acids: CASSLTGGDEKLFF. In DNA form, the CDR3 reads TGTGCCAGCAGCTTGACAGGGGGGGATGAAAAACTGTTTTTT.

This chain links TRBV19 with TRBJ1-1; D is uncertain. Germline V gives CDR1 LNHDA, CDR2 SQIVND (reference sequence). V dropped 6 bases and J dropped 1 base, with 12 bases sitting between them. The CDR3 is 14 amino acids. In nucleotides, the CDR3 is TGTGCCAGTAGGGTAAGTCACACGAACACTGAAGCTTTCTTT. This translates into CASRVSHTNTEAFF.

This chain links TRBV28 with TRBJ2-7, with D possibly matching TRBD2 (5 bases). Between the trimmed V and J ends, which lost 3 bases and 3 bases, there was a span of 12 bases. CDR3 length equals 14 residues. CDR1 is MDHEN, CDR2 SYDVKM, per germline. The CDR3 spells CASSFGADHYEQYF. The CDR3 coding sequence is TGTGCCAGCAGTTTCGGAGCGGATCACTACGAGCAGTACTTC.

This clone has just one count. The CDR3 nucleotides are TGCAGCGCAGCCCTAGACAGGAACGAGCAGTACTTC. Translating gives CSAALDRNEQYF. The rearrangement joins TRBV29-1 to TRBJ2-7; possibly TRBD1 for D (6 bases). The CDR3 sequence is 12 residues long. Germline V gene data show CDR1 as SQVTM and CDR2 as ANQGSEA. With 7 bases removed from V and 5 bases from J, the gap between germline ends came to 15 bases.

The CDR3 loop is CASSIKGLSNQPQHF. Here the CDR3 DNA reads TGTGCCAGTAGTATTAAAGGGCTTAGCAATCAGCCCCAGCATTTT. This chain connects TRBV19 to TRBJ1-5, with D hard to call. V was pared by 3 bases and J by 0 bases, with 9 bases between. There are 15 residues in the CDR3. The germline CDR1 and CDR2 sequences are LNHDA and SQIVND (reference sequence). The whole variable domain, remainder taken from reference TRBV19 and TRBJ1-5, is DGGITQSPKYLFRKEGQNVTLSCEQNLNHDAMYWYRQDPGQGLRLIYYSQIVNDFQKGDIAEGYSVSREKKESFPLTVTSAQKNPTAFYLCASSIKGLSNQPQHFGDGTRLSIL.

This clone has just a few counts. J is TRBJ1-3 and V is TRBV10-3; unclear D gene. The germline V gene has CDR1 ENHRY and CDR2 SYGVKD. The V end was cut by 6 bases, the J end by 0 bases, with 12 bases between. The CDR3 loop spans 15 amino acids. The DNA of the CDR3 is TGTGCCATCAGCCAGGACTCCGGCTCTGGAAACACCATATATTTT. It codes for CAISQDSGSGNTIYF.

The DNA of the CDR3 is TGCGCCAGCAGCCAAGGGAGCGGTGGGAACACTGAAGCTTTCTTT. Its protein is CASSQGSGGNTEAFF. The V and J genes are TRBV4-3 and TRBJ1-1; the D is unclear. Trimming removed 1 base at V and 1 base at J, with 10 bases between. The CDR3 runs to 15 residues. Germline V CDR1 and CDR2: LGHNA, YSLEER.

The rearrangement links TRBV6-5 to TRBJ2-7; no firm D call. CDR1 and CDR2 (germline): MNHEY, SVGAGI. V was cut by 6 bases and J by 3 bases, with 9 bases left in between. This CDR3 region has 12 residues. This CDR3 reads CASRKLNYEQYF. For the CDR3, the DNA is TGTGCCAGCAGAAAACTAAACTACGAGCAGTACTTC.

V and J are TRBV7-2 and TRBJ1-5; D possibly corresponds to TRBD1 (6 bases). CDR1 and CDR2 (germline): SGHTA, FQGNSA. The CDR3 spans 17 residues. V was trimmed by 1 base and J by 0 bases, leaving 13 bases between them. The CDR3: CASSLVIRGNSNQPQHF. The CDR3 region has the DNA TGTGCCAGCAGCTTAGTAATCAGGGGCAATAGCAATCAGCCCCAGCATTTT.